The rows below give T cell receptor beta chains drawn from one sample of a study of T-cell memory formation after mild COVID-19. TCRdb recomputed calls from the 5' RACE reads with MiXCR, one row per CDR3 protein. The data hold approximately 500,000 distinct CDR3 sequences, with around 25% observed a single time. Sequencing was performed on PBMCs or a T cell subset sorted from them (not recorded which). These receptors were taken from an adult woman who had mild COVID-19 (a few samples of this study predate the infection). Cell type and time point are not known. Each CDR3 is given with its conserved first and last residue. A D gene is named only where the DNA matches it firmly. Expanded clones get a size class; other rows say once, few or many, or leave the size out.

V gene	CDR3 length	D gene	clone size	J gene	CDR3 DNA	CDR3 protein
TRBV20-1	13	-	few	TRBJ2-7	TGCAGTGCTAGTTTGGGCAGGGACACCGAGCAGTACTTC	CSASLGRDTEQYF
TRBV3-1	14	-	-	TRBJ1-5	TGTGCCAGCAGCCAAGACACACTGTCTCAGCCCCAGCATTTT	CASSQDTLSQPQHF
TRBV11-1	15	TRBD2	-	TRBJ2-5	TGTGCCAGCAGCTTTGCGGGAGGGCCTTTAGAGACCCAGTACTTC	CASSFAGGPLETQYF
TRBV14	16	-	-	TRBJ2-3	TGTGCCAGCAGCCTCGCCCAAGACTTACTTCTAGATACGCAGTATTTT	CASSLAQDLLLDTQYF
TRBV20-1	16	TRBD1	-	TRBJ1-3	TGCAGTGCTAGAGATGGCAGGGGGGTTACTGGAAACACCATATATTTT	CSARDGRGVTGNTIYF
TRBV29-1	13	-	-	TRBJ2-4	TGCAGCGTTGAAGTACTAGCCAAAAACATTCAGTACTTC	CSVEVLAKNIQYF
TRBV12-3/TRBV12-4	13	-	-	TRBJ2-1	TGTGCCAGCACCCAGATACGTGACAATGAGCAGTTCTTC	CASTQIRDNEQFF
TRBV4-2	14	-	few	TRBJ1-1	TGTGCCAGCAGCCAAGATCTGACCGTCACTGAAGCTTTCTTT	CASSQDLTVTEAFF
TRBV4-2	16	TRBD2	few	TRBJ2-7	TGTGCCAGCAGCCAAGGACTAGCGGGAGCTACCTACGAGCAGTACTTC	CASSQGLAGATYEQYF
TRBV7-9	16	-	-	TRBJ1-2	TGTGCCAGCAGCTTAGTGACGGGAGCCCGAAACTATGGCTACACCTTC	CASSLVTGARNYGYTF
TRBV9	17	-	-	TRBJ2-3	TGTGCCAGCAGCGAGGCCGGTGGAGCGAGCGGCACAGATTCGCAGTATTTT	CASSEAGGASGTDSQYF
TRBV20-1	12	-	-	TRBJ2-5	TGCAGTGCTCCTAGAGCAGGCGAGACCCAGTACTTC	CSAPRAGETQYF
TRBV25-1	19	-	-	TRBJ2-6	TGTGCCAGCAGACCCCAGGCTGCAGGGGAAGGTTCTGGGGCCAACGTCCTGACTTTC	CASRPQAAGEGSGANVLTF
TRBV20-1	13	-	-	TRBJ2-7	TGCAGTGCTAGAGGCGGGGAGATCCACGAGCAGTACTTC	CSARGGEIHEQYF
TRBV29-1	14	-	few	TRBJ2-7	TGCAGCGTTGAAGATCAAAGGGGAGCCTACGAGCAGTACTTC	CSVEDQRGAYEQYF
TRBV12-3/TRBV12-4	14	TRBD1	-	TRBJ1-1	TGTGCCAGCACCCTACAGGGGGCTGGCACTGAAGCTTTCTTT	CASTLQGAGTEAFF
TRBV4-1	14	-	few	TRBJ1-1	TGCGCCAGCAGCCAAACGGGACGCCTCTTGGAAGCTTTCTTT	CASSQTGRLLEAFF
TRBV12-3/TRBV12-4	14	TRBD1	few	TRBJ1-2	TGTGCCAGCAGCCAGTCCGGGACAGGGTATGGCTACACCTTC	CASSQSGTGYGYTF
TRBV29-1	11	-	-	TRBJ2-3	TGCAGCTACTGTGGGACAGATACGCAGTATTTT	CSYCGTDTQYF
TRBV3-1	16	-	-	TRBJ2-3	TGTGCCAGCAGCCAAGATATAGGACCGGCCACAGATACGCAGTATTTT	CASSQDIGPATDTQYF
TRBV11-2	15	TRBD1	-	TRBJ2-5	TGTGCCAGCAGCTCGGACAGGGGCGTAGGGGAGACCCAGTACTTC	CASSSDRGVGETQYF
TRBV6-2/TRBV6-3	16	-	few	TRBJ2-7	TGTGCCAGCAGTTACGTAATCCGACGACCGTCCTACGAGCAGTACTTC	CASSYVIRRPSYEQYF
TRBV2	13	-	-	TRBJ2-7	TGTGCCAGCAGAGAAACTCGGACGGTCGAGCAGTACTTC	CASRETRTVEQYF
TRBV12-3/TRBV12-4	13	-	few	TRBJ2-5	TGTGCCAGCAGTTTAAGGACCCCCCCGACCCAGTACTTC	CASSLRTPPTQYF
TRBV7-9	15	TRBD1	few	TRBJ1-4	TGTGCCAGCAGCTTATCGACAGGGCCTAATGAAAAACTGTTTTTT	CASSLSTGPNEKLFF
TRBV7-6	17	-	-	TRBJ2-7	TGTGCCAGCAGCTTAGCGATACGAACCTTGTCCCCCTACGAGCAGTACTTC	CASSLAIRTLSPYEQYF
TRBV15	16	TRBD1	-	TRBJ2-2	TGTGCCACCAGCTCCACAGGGGGCGACGACACCGGGGAGCTGTTTTTT	CATSSTGGDDTGELFF
TRBV7-8	15	TRBD1	-	TRBJ1-1	TGTGCCAGCAGCCCCGGGACAGTGATGAACACTGAAGCTTTCTTT	CASSPGTVMNTEAFF
TRBV6-6	12	-	many	TRBJ2-1	TGTGCCAGCAGTTACTTCTACAATGAGCAGTTCTTC	CASSYFYNEQFF
TRBV11-2	14	-	-	TRBJ2-5	TGTGCCAGCAGCTCCTATAGAGACTTAGAGACCCAGTACTTC	CASSSYRDLETQYF
TRBV7-3	16	TRBD2	few	TRBJ2-1	TGTGCCAGCAGCTTAACTAGCGGGGTCCCCTACAATGAGCAGTTCTTC	CASSLTSGVPYNEQFF
TRBV7-8	14	TRBD1	few	TRBJ1-6	TGTGCCAGCAGCTTGGACAGGGTGGATTCACCCCTCCACTTT	CASSLDRVDSPLHF
TRBV20-1	15	TRBD2	few	TRBJ2-1	TGCAGTGCTAGAGTCTACCTAGCGGGAGGTGGTGAGCAGTTCTTC	CSARVYLAGGGEQFF
TRBV19	15	TRBD1	-	TRBJ1-3	TGTGCCAGTAGTATTACAGGGGGCTCTGGAAACACCATATATTTT	CASSITGGSGNTIYF
TRBV5-6	14	TRBD1	-	TRBJ1-4	TGTGCCACTCAAACGACAGGGGTAAATGAAAAACTGTTTTTT	CATQTTGVNEKLFF
TRBV27	14	-	-	TRBJ1-1	TGTGCCAGCAGATACTTCGGGGGGAATACTGAAGCTTTCTTT	CASRYFGGNTEAFF
TRBV10-3	14	-	-	TRBJ2-1	TGTGCCATCAGCCCACAGGGAAGCTACAATGAGCAGTTCTTC	CAISPQGSYNEQFF
TRBV7-9	13	-	few	TRBJ2-7	TGTGCCAGCGCGAAAGAATGGATTTACGAGCAGTACTTC	CASAKEWIYEQYF
TRBV6-2/TRBV6-3	17	-	-	TRBJ2-3	TGTGCCAGCACTTTCAACCTCGACAGGGAGGCGCGGGATACGCAGTATTTT	CASTFNLDREARDTQYF
TRBV7-9	14	TRBD1	-	TRBJ2-7	TGTGCCAGCAGCTTGACAGGGGGCCTGGACGAGCAGTACTTC	CASSLTGGLDEQYF
TRBV12-3/TRBV12-4	15	TRBD2	few	TRBJ2-2	TGTGCCAGCAGTGCGGGACTAGCGGACACCGGGGAGCTGTTTTTT	CASSAGLADTGELFF
TRBV5-4	16	-	-	TRBJ2-3	TGTGCCAGCAGCCACGTTCTAGGTTCTAGCACAGATACGCAGTATTTT	CASSHVLGSSTDTQYF
TRBV4-2	13	TRBD2	few	TRBJ2-7	TGTGCCAGCAGCCAACCTCCTGGAGCGGGACAGTACTTC	CASSQPPGAGQYF
TRBV5-5	16	-	few	TRBJ2-6	TGTGCCAGCAGCTTGGGGGGACTCTCTGGGGCCAACGTCCTGACTTTC	CASSLGGLSGANVLTF
TRBV5-4	16	TRBD1	-	TRBJ1-2	TGTGCCAGCAGCTTTGGACAGGGGGTCCTAAACTATGGCTACACCTTC	CASSFGQGVLNYGYTF
TRBV12-3/TRBV12-4	13	-	few	TRBJ2-7	TGTGCCAGCAACGGGGGGCCGGCCTACGAGCAGTACTTC	CASNGGPAYEQYF
TRBV5-1	14	-	-	TRBJ2-7	TGCGCCAGCAGCCCTCCGACAGAAACCTACGAGCAGTACTTC	CASSPPTETYEQYF
TRBV15	14	-	few	TRBJ2-2	TGTGCCACTCGACGGCCGGCGAACACCGGGGAGCTGTTTTTT	CATRRPANTGELFF
TRBV24-1	14	-	-	TRBJ2-1	TGTGCCACCAGTGGCTGGGACTCCCACAATGAGCAGTTCTTC	CATSGWDSHNEQFF
TRBV9	15	-	-	TRBJ1-1	TGTGCCAGCAGCGTAGTCTCCGCGGGAGGTACTGAAGCTTTCTTT	CASSVVSAGGTEAFF
TRBV14	14	-	many	TRBJ2-7	TGTGCCAGCAGCCTCTACAGGGACTCCTACGAGCAGTACTTC	CASSLYRDSYEQYF
TRBV15	14	-	few	TRBJ2-3	TGTGCCACCAGCAGAGATCTCCAGGAGGCTACGCAGTATTTT	CATSRDLQEATQYF
TRBV4-1	17	TRBD2	few	TRBJ2-5	TGCGCCAGCAGCCAAGATGGCCTAGCGGGGCCGCAAGAGACCCAGTACTTC	CASSQDGLAGPQETQYF
TRBV25-1	15	-	few	TRBJ2-7	TGTGCCAGCAGTGAGACAGGAGTTTTCTCCTACGAGCAGTACTTC	CASSETGVFSYEQYF
TRBV6-2/TRBV6-3	17	-	-	TRBJ2-7	TGTGCCAGCAGTTACCCCCAAGGACAGCCGCGGGCCTACGAGCAGTACTTC	CASSYPQGQPRAYEQYF
TRBV5-6	13	TRBD1	-	TRBJ2-7	TGTGCCAGCAGCCAAGGGACAGACGGGGAGCAGTACTTC	CASSQGTDGEQYF
TRBV11-2	17	-	-	TRBJ2-7	TGTGCCAGCAGCTTACGCGGGCTAGCCAGGGAGCAGTACGAGCAGTACTTC	CASSLRGLAREQYEQYF